This TCR beta chain is from a study of T cells in Graves' hyperthyroidism and ophthalmopathy. This CDR3 spans 10 amino acids. CDR1 SEHNR and CDR2 FQNEAQ come from the germline V gene (reference sequence). To note about this clonotype: Mismatch with germline at one junction end may stem from a read error.

From RNA transcripts, TCR beta CDR3 regions were amplified. An initial round of RT-PCR targeting the TCR CDR3 relied on the HTBI primer set. TCRdb recomputed calls from the multiplex PCR reads with MiXCR, one row per CDR3 protein. The sample holds around 580,000 distinct CDR3 sequences; 16% are singletons and the top ten take under 20%. The chain links TRBV7-9 to TRBJ1-2; D possibly corresponds to TRBD1 (6 bases). The material sequenced was blood. This TCR came from a woman under 30 with Graves' hyperthyroidism. CDR3 sequence (DNA): TGTGCCAGCAGCCTCGACGGGGGCTCCTTC. Translating gives CASSLDGGSF.